The T cell receptor (beta chain) described here comes from a study of cytomegalovirus exposure and HLA in healthy donors. The CDR3 sequence is 14 residues long. Germline-derived CDR1 and CDR2 are SNHLY and FYNNEI. With 4 bases removed from V and 2 bases from J, the gap between germline ends came to 12 bases. The PCR was carried out with 60 Vbeta primers and 13 Jbeta primers. Profiling relied on immunoSEQ multiplex PCR, and the TCRdb table lists in-frame clones only, not all of them. The repertoire holds tens of thousands of clones, with about 60% as singletons. The receptor's source is a man aged 45-65 years in good health and CMV-seropositive. The sample taken for sequencing was PBMCs. The J gene is TRBJ2-7, the V gene TRBV2, with D tentatively TRBD1 (6 bases). CDR3 amino acids: CASSAPGQAYEQYF. The CDR3 nucleotides read TGTGCCAGCAGTGCTCCGGGACAAGCCTACGAGCAGTACTTC.